This entry lists 4 T cell receptor beta chains sequenced from one sample in a study of shared clonotypes between healthy human individuals. TCRdb's copy holds only in-frame clones and misses some; the assay was immunoSEQ multiplex PCR. The repertoire holds around 700,000 clones, with 74% as singletons. Sequencing was performed on memory CD4+ T cells sorted from blood. This sample's subset: CD45RA-negative fraction. These receptors were obtained from a woman in her thirties in good health.

The J gene is TRBJ2-3, the V gene TRBV19; 7 nucleotides line up with TRBD2. Trimming at V came to 7 bases and at J to 4 bases, leaving 14 bases not matched to a gene. Germline CDR1 LNHDA, CDR2 SQIVND (reference sequence). The CDR3 loop spans 16 amino acids. CDR3 nucleotide sequence: TGTGCCAGTATGGCTGGCAGAAGCGGGACGGCAGATACGCAGTATTTT. Translation gives CASMAGRSGTADTQYF.

This chain joins TRBV5-1 and TRBJ1-1; D is uncertain. The CDR3 extends over 13 amino acids. Germline-derived CDR1 and CDR2 are SGHRS and YFSETQ. Trimming took off 0 bases at V and 6 bases at J, with 9 bases between the two ends. CDR3 in amino acids: CASSLAGWSEAFF. The CDR3 DNA follows: TGCGCCAGCAGCTTGGCGGGTTGGTCTGAAGCTTTCTTT.

The CDR3 coding sequence is TGTGCCAGCAGCCCTTCCCGGGGGCCCACCTACGAGCAGTACTTC. This sequence encodes CASSPSRGPTYEQYF. The rearrangement uses TRBV11-2 and TRBJ2-7; either TRBD1 or TRBD2 may supply D (6 bases each). The CDR3 is 15 amino acids. V was pared by 5 bases and J by 2 bases, with 16 bases between. Germline V CDR1 and CDR2: SGHAT, FQNNGV.

This chain joins TRBV11-2 and TRBJ1-1; perhaps TRBD1 as D (6 bases). CDR3 size: 15 residues. Between the trimmed V and J ends, which lost 4 bases and 1 base, there was a span of 13 bases. CDR1 is SGHAT, CDR2 FQNNGV, per germline. CDR3 protein: CASSSTRGRNTEAFF. In DNA, the CDR3 is TGTGCCAGCAGCTCCACCCGGGGGCGGAACACTGAAGCTTTCTTT. Full variable domain (rest looked up from reference TRBV11-2 and TRBJ1-1): EAGVAQSPRYKIIEKRQSVAFWCNPISGHATLYWYQQILGQGPKLLIQFQNNGVVDDSQLPKDRFSAERLKGVDSTLKIQPAKLEDSAVYLCASSSTRGRNTEAFFGQGTRLTVV.